One sample yielded the 32 T cell receptor beta chains listed below, sequenced in a study of blood T cell repertoires in COVID-19. Data came from immunoSEQ multiplex PCR; TCRdb stores just in-frame clones and leaves some out. This sample has over 200,000 clones, with approximately 89% found just once. Sequencing used PBMCs or T cells enriched from blood (not recorded which). The receptors derive from a woman aged 25 to 39 with acute COVID-19.

The genes are TRBV5-6 and TRBJ1-2; 10 bases agree with TRBD1. CDR3 size: 15 residues. The germline V gene encodes CDR1 SGHDT and CDR2 YYEEEE. The junction had 6 bases not matched to a gene; V was cut back by 3 bases and J by 4 bases. The CDR3, as DNA: TGTGCCAGCAGCTGGGGGGACAGGGGTCTCTATGGCTACACCTTC. Amino acid sequence: CASSWGDRGLYGYTF.

The V call is TRBV9, the J call TRBJ2-4; 7 bases align to TRBD2. Germline lookup yields CDR1 SGDLS and CDR2 YYNGEE. Trimming took 4 bases from V and 7 from J; bases not matched to a gene: 11. This CDR3 contains 15 residues. The CDR3 region has the DNA TGTGCCAGCAGCTTTTCTCAGTGGGAGGGGAACATTCAGTACTTC. This sequence encodes CASSFSQWEGNIQYF.

This clone appeared a single time. J is TRBJ2-7 and V is TRBV30, with D possibly matching TRBD1 (6 bases). Germline V gives CDR1 GTSNPN, CDR2 SVGIG (reference sequence). The V end lost 3 bases, the J end lost 4 bases, and 16 bases lay between the germline ends. This CDR3 contains 14 residues. CDR3 loop: CAWSAATGKYEQYF. CDR3 bases: TGTGCCTGGAGCGCCGCTACAGGGAAGTACGAGCAGTACTTC.

This clone showed up just once. CDR3 amino acids: CASSLAQAGNTEAFF. The DNA for the CDR3 is TGTGCCAGCAGCTTAGCCCAGGCTGGGAACACTGAAGCTTTCTTT. V usage is TRBV7-2 and J usage is TRBJ1-1, with unresolved D. The CDR3 has 15 residues. Looked up from germline, CDR1 is SGHTA and CDR2 is FQGNSA. V shed 0 bases and J shed 1 base, with 9 bases lying between them.

The chain couples TRBV10-3 to TRBJ1-1; tentative D call: TRBD1 (5 bases). CDR1 is ENHRY and CDR2 is SYGVKD in the germline V gene. The V end lost 5 bases, the J end lost 0 bases, and 13 bases lay between the germline ends. CDR3 length equals 15 residues. The CDR3 nucleotides are TGTGCCATCAGTAGGGGAGGCCAGATGAACACTGAAGCTTTCTTT. It translates to CAISRGGQMNTEAFF.

The V gene is TRBV4-3, the J gene TRBJ2-3; 8 bases map to TRBD1. The CDR3 runs 15 residues. V was pared by 0 bases and J by 5 bases, with 4 bases of the junction left unmatched. Per the germline V gene, CDR1 is LGHNA and CDR2 is YSLEER. The CDR3 loop is CASSQDRGPQDTQYF. The CDR3 DNA sequence: TGCGCCAGCAGCCAAGACAGGGGGCCACAAGATACGCAGTATTTT.

The genes are TRBV7-2 and TRBJ2-1, with TRBD1 as a possible D gene (6 bases). Germline V gene data show CDR1 as SGHTA and CDR2 as FQGNSA. There are 15 residues in the CDR3. V was clipped by 2 bases and J by 10 bases, with 18 bases between them. The chain's CDR3 is CASSLPDRMVWEQFF. The CDR3 DNA reads as TGTGCCAGCAGCTTACCCGACAGGATGGTATGGGAGCAGTTCTTC.

This chain links TRBV2 with TRBJ1-3, with D hard to call. With 7 bases removed from V and 0 bases from J, the gap between germline ends came to 10 bases. The CDR3 has 14 amino acids. Germline V gene sequence: CDR1 SNHLY, CDR2 FYNNEI. The CDR3 here is CASKPLDSGNTIYF. The CDR3 bases are TGTGCCAGCAAGCCCCTAGACTCTGGAAACACCATATATTTT.

The chain carries TRBV5-1 and TRBJ2-7; D unresolved. CDR1 is SGHRS, CDR2 YFSETQ, per germline. Trimming removed 2 bases from V and 6 bases from J, with 12 bases in between. The CDR3 is made up of 13 amino acids. This chain's CDR3 is CASSFSPGREQYF. DNA of the CDR3: TGCGCCAGCAGCTTTTCCCCAGGCCGCGAGCAGTACTTC.

The chain has TRBV6-5 and TRBJ1-3; 7 bases fit TRBD1. The CDR3 has 16 residues. Looked up from germline, CDR1 is MNHEY and CDR2 is SVGAGI. The V gene end was trimmed by 4 bases and the J gene end by 3 bases; junction bases not matched to a gene: 9. The CDR3 loop is CASSFERQGSGNTIYF. As DNA, the CDR3 is TGTGCCAGCAGTTTCGAACGACAGGGTAGTGGAAACACCATATATTTT.

The V gene is TRBV5-1, the J gene TRBJ2-2; 9 bases are shared with TRBD1. CDR1 is SGHRS, CDR2 YFSETQ, per germline. The CDR3 covers 14 residues. Trimming at V came to 2 bases and at J to 6 bases, leaving 2 bases not matched to a gene. The CDR3 sequence is CASSFTGGPGELFF. In DNA, the CDR3 is TGCGCCAGCAGCTTTACAGGGGGCCCCGGGGAGCTGTTTTTT.

V is TRBV5-1 and J is TRBJ2-5; TRBD1 agrees at 8 bases. Germline CDR1 SGHRS, CDR2 YFSETQ. The CDR3 covers 14 residues. Losses at the gene ends were 4 bases for V and 3 bases for J; bases not matched to a gene: 5. The CDR3 spells CASSRGQEEETQYF. The DNA of the CDR3 is TGCGCCAGCAGCCGGGGACAGGAGGAAGAGACCCAGTACTTC.

The chain employs TRBV4-2 and TRBJ1-6, with D perhaps matching TRBD1 (6 bases). Trimming cost V 7 bases and J 4 bases, with 20 bases left between them. CDR1 LGHNA and CDR2 YNFKEQ come from the germline V gene. The CDR3 has 17 residues. DNA of the CDR3: TGTGCCAGCACCAAAAATTGGGGGCGGGGGTATAATTCACCCCTCCACTTT. This sequence encodes CASTKNWGRGYNSPLHF.

CDR3 amino acids: CAIRVGGSSGEQFF. The CDR3 coding sequence is TGTGCCATCCGTGTCGGGGGGAGCTCTGGGGAGCAGTTCTTC. This chain joins TRBV6-5 and TRBJ2-1; 7 bases line up with TRBD2. J gave up 10 bases and V 10 bases, and 16 bases lay outside the gene matches. From germline, CDR1 is MNHEY and CDR2 SVGAGI. The CDR3 consists of 14 residues.

The sample holds one count of this clone. The chain is built from TRBV5-4 and TRBJ2-7, with 8 positions matching TRBD1. With V trimmed by 3 bases and J by 4 bases, 6 bases remained unmatched. The CDR3 consists of 14 residues. Germline CDR1 reads SGHNT; CDR2 reads YYREEE (reference sequence). The CDR3, as DNA: TGTGCCAGCAGCTGGGGCCAGGGGGCTTACGAGCAGTACTTC. Its protein is CASSWGQGAYEQYF. Variable domain in full (rest from reference TRBV5-4 and TRBJ2-7): ETGVTQSPTHLIKTRGQQVTLRCSSQSGHNTVSWYQQALGQGPQFIFQYYREEENGRGNFPPRFSGLQFPNYSSELNVNALELDDSALYLCASSWGQGAYEQYFGPGTRLTVT.

This clone was seen more than once but under ten times. This chain joins TRBV6-2 or TRBV6-3 and TRBJ2-3, with 12 positions matching TRBD2. V lost 0 bases, J lost 8 bases, and 9 bases stayed unmatched. In germline, CDR1 is MNHEY, CDR2 SVGEGT. The CDR3 sequence is 17 residues long. The CDR3 reads CASSYSLAGGRMGTQYF. DNA of the CDR3: TGTGCCAGCAGTTACTCACTAGCGGGGGGCCGAATGGGTACGCAGTATTTT.

This chain connects TRBV4-2 to TRBJ1-2; D remains unclear. V dropped 0 bases and J dropped 2 bases, with 7 bases sitting between them. Germline CDR1 reads LGHNA; CDR2 reads YNFKEQ. This CDR3 spans 14 amino acids. In nucleotides, the CDR3 is TGTGCCAGCAGCCAAGATGGCGGAAACTATGGCTACACCTTC. Its protein product is CASSQDGGNYGYTF.

The genes are TRBV5-6 and TRBJ2-7, with 8 bases that match TRBD1. This CDR3 has 15 residues. Losses at the gene ends were 0 bases for V and 3 bases for J; bases not matched to a gene: 5. From germline, CDR1 is SGHDT and CDR2 YYEEEE. The DNA for the CDR3 is TGTGCCAGCAGCTTGGGGGCAGGGGGCCTCTACGAGCAGTACTTC. Translating gives CASSLGAGGLYEQYF.

The chain uses TRBV3-1 (or the pseudogene TRBV3-2) and TRBJ2-2; D gene ambiguous. Trimming pared 0 bases from V and 7 bases from J, leaving 3 bases between. CDR1 LGHDT and CDR2 YNNKEL come from the germline V gene (reference sequence). The length of the CDR3 is 12 residues. CDR3 in amino acids: CASSQDIGELFF. The DNA for the CDR3 is TGTGCCAGCAGCCAAGATATCGGGGAGCTGTTTTTT.

V is TRBV4-1 and J is TRBJ2-7; D possibly corresponds to TRBD1 (5 bases). The CDR3 is 14 residues long. Germline values: CDR1 MGHRA, CDR2 YSYEKL. With 3 bases removed from V and 1 base from J, the gap between germline ends came to 10 bases. CDR3 amino acids: CASSQPTASYEQYF. CDR3 bases: TGCGCCAGCAGCCAGCCGACAGCTTCCTACGAGCAGTACTTC.

V and J are TRBV2 and TRBJ1-2; a weak D match, TRBD1 (5 bases). The V gene's germline CDR1 is SNHLY and CDR2 FYNNEI. The CDR3 sequence is 15 residues long. Trimming pared 2 bases from V and 8 bases from J, leaving 18 bases between. CDR3 sequence: CASSELVGGADGYTF. CDR3 coding DNA: TGTGCCAGCAGTGAATTAGTTGGAGGGGCGGACGGCTACACCTTC.

The J gene is TRBJ2-7, the V gene TRBV6-2 or TRBV6-3; D is undetermined. The CDR3 covers 13 residues. In germline, CDR1 is MNHEY, CDR2 SVGEGT. Trimming stripped 2 bases from V and 4 bases from J, with 9 bases between. The CDR3 DNA reads as TGTGCCAGCAGTTACATCGTCGGTTACGAGCAGTACTTC. Protein product: CASSYIVGYEQYF.

The chain couples TRBV19 to TRBJ1-2; 7 bases fit TRBD1. The CDR3 totals 14 residues. V lost 1 base and J lost 4; bases outside the gene matches: 3. Per germline, CDR1 LNHDA and CDR2 SQIVND (reference sequence). The CDR3 nucleotides are TGTGCCAGTAGTATAGTAGCAGGGGGCTATGGCTACACCTTC. Its translation is CASSIVAGGYGYTF.

J is TRBJ2-7 and V is TRBV18; D might be TRBD2 (7 bases). Germline values: CDR1 KGHSH, CDR2 LQKENI. The CDR3 consists of 16 residues. Trimming took 4 bases from V and 2 from J, leaving 18 bases between them. CDR3 protein: CASSLTGGGTTYEQYF. In nucleotides, the CDR3 is TGTGCCAGCTCACTAACCGGCGGGGGCACGACCTACGAGCAGTACTTC.

The chain carries TRBV27 and TRBJ1-3; D remains unclear. The germline V gene encodes CDR1 MNHEY and CDR2 SMNVEV (reference sequence). V gave up 2 bases and J gave up 3 bases, with 23 bases separating them. This CDR3 comprises 19 residues. In DNA form, the CDR3 reads TGTGCCAGCAGTTTAATTCCCCCCGGGGTTAGCAGACTTGGAAACACCATATATTTT. Translated: CASSLIPPGVSRLGNTIYF.

The chain couples TRBV12-2 to TRBJ1-4. TRBV12-2 is described as a pseudogene. The CDR3 runs to 15 residues. Here the CDR3 reads CASRLGGTTNEKLFF. CDR3 sequence (DNA): TGTGCAAGTCGCTTAGGCGGTACAACTAATGAAAAACTGTTTTTT.

The rearrangement joins TRBV2 to TRBJ2-1; the D gene is possibly TRBD2 (5 bases). The germline V gene encodes CDR1 SNHLY and CDR2 FYNNEI. CDR3 length equals 16 residues. The germline V and J ends were trimmed by 8 bases and 7 bases, with 24 bases remaining between them. The CDR3 reads CASLLVDSLLGNEQFF. The CDR3 bases are TGTGCCAGCTTACTAGTCGACTCCCTCTTGGGTAATGAGCAGTTCTTC.

This chain joins TRBV2 and TRBJ1-2; a possible D gene is TRBD1 (5 bases). This CDR3 has 15 residues. Germline-derived CDR1 and CDR2 are SNHLY and FYNNEI. Trimming cost V 7 bases and J 0 bases, with 15 bases left between them. Written as DNA, the CDR3 is TGTGCCAGCACACGGGACTTATCGGCTAACTATGGCTACACCTTC. This gives the protein CASTRDLSANYGYTF.

The chain recombines TRBV7-9 with TRBJ2-3; D possibly corresponds to TRBD1 (5 bases). Per the germline V gene, CDR1 is SEHNR and CDR2 is FQNEAQ (reference sequence). This CDR3 contains 14 residues. V gave up 1 base and J gave up 0 bases, with 5 bases separating them. The CDR3 loop is CASSLEGSTDTQYF. The CDR3 DNA reads as TGTGCCAGCAGCTTAGAGGGGAGCACAGATACGCAGTATTTT. Supplemented by reference TRBV7-9 and TRBJ2-3, the full variable domain reads DTGVSQNPRHKITKRGQNVTFRCDPISEHNRLYWYRQTLGQGPEFLTYFQNEAQLEKSRLLSDRFSAERPKGSFSTLEIQRTEQGDSAMYLCASSLEGSTDTQYFGPGTRLTVL.

V gene TRBV10-2 combines with J gene TRBJ1-1; 10 bases are a match to TRBD1. Per germline, CDR1 WSHSY and CDR2 SAAADI. V was pared by 6 bases and J by 10 bases, with 8 bases of the junction left unmatched. This CDR3 region has 13 residues. CDR3 protein: CASRTTGGEGAFF. The DNA of the CDR3 is TGCGCCAGCAGAACGACAGGGGGCGAAGGAGCTTTCTTT.

This clone was seen a single time. The chain couples TRBV6-4 to TRBJ2-3, with TRBD1 matching 7 bases. V lost 5 bases to trimming and J lost 3 bases; unmatched junction nucleotides: 8. CDR3 length: 15 amino acids. Germline assignment: CDR1 MRHNA and CDR2 SNTAGT. CDR3 sequence (DNA): TGTGCCAGCAGTACCGGGACAGAGACTACAGATACGCAGTATTTT. Its protein product is CASSTGTETTDTQYF.

This clone was found once. This chain uses TRBV7-3 with TRBJ1-1, with 7 bases that match TRBD1. Germline V gene sequence: CDR1 SGHTA, CDR2 FQGTGA. With V trimmed by 1 base and J by 3 bases, 5 bases remained unmatched. The CDR3 is 15 amino acids. The CDR3 DNA reads TGTGCCAGCAGCTTAATGGGCAGGGGGGACACTGAAGCTTTCTTT. It encodes CASSLMGRGDTEAFF.